Sequencing of this TCR beta chain was carried out in a study of human T cells and chemical hapten exposure. TCRdb re-derived calls from the RACE reads in MiXCR, one entry per CDR3 protein. This table holds under 100,000 distinct CDR3 sequences, 10% to 14% found once. The CDR3 spans 17 residues. Germline V gene lookup returns CDR1 SGHTA and CDR2 FQGTGA. Losses at the gene ends were 5 bases for V and 3 bases for J; bases not matched to a gene: 12. Time point given: patch test 3, about 24 weeks after DPC sensitization. The treatment is: therapeutic diphenylcyclopropenone sensitization with weekly scalp DPC.

This receptor was obtained from a woman between 50 and 59 years old with alopecia areata. Some clones in this sample may be carry-over from other donors' samples. The sequencing here drew on whole blood, taken in connection with sensitization to the hapten diphenylcyclopropenone (DPC). This chain uses TRBV7-3 with TRBJ1-5; 8 bases match TRBD1. CDR3 coding DNA: TGTGCCAGCAGCCCGCTGACAGGGGCCGATGCCAATCAGCCCCAGCATTTT. This gives the protein CASSPLTGADANQPQHF.